The next 27 T cell receptor beta chains were all read from a single sample in a study of STAT5B mutations in CD4+ large granular lymphocyte leukemia. TCRdb's copy holds only in-frame clones and misses some; the assay was immunoSEQ multiplex PCR. The data hold tens of thousands of clones, with about 80% observed a single time. Sample: CD4+ T cells from blood buffy coats. Source of these receptors: a human donor in good health.

The J gene is TRBJ2-2, the V gene TRBV5-1; D possibly corresponds to TRBD1 (6 bases). V gave up 2 bases and J gave up 4 bases, with 18 bases separating them. The germline V gene encodes CDR1 SGHRS and CDR2 YFSETQ. CDR3 length equals 17 residues. CDR3 in amino acids: CASSLTAGTKATGELFF. CDR3 nucleotide sequence: TGCGCCAGCAGCTTAACGGCAGGGACAAAAGCCACCGGGGAGCTGTTTTTT.

This clone was found once. CDR3 amino acids: CASSLDGYEQYF. CDR3 DNA sequence: TGTGCCAGCAGCCTGGACGGCTACGAGCAGTACTTC. The chain is built from TRBV11-3 and TRBJ2-7; D is unclear. The V gene lost 5 bases and the J gene lost 3 bases, with 8 bases spanning the gap. The CDR3 has 12 amino acids. CDR1 and CDR2 (germline): SGHNT, YENEEA.

The table lists this clone with a count of one. The CDR3 DNA reads as TGTGCCAGCAGCGTACGAGGGGGTTTCAATCAGCCCCAGCATTTT. Translated, it gives CASSVRGGFNQPQHF. The V gene is TRBV7-2, the J gene TRBJ1-5, with a tentative D call TRBD1 (6 bases). The germline gives CDR1 SGHTA, CDR2 FQGNSA. Between the trimmed V and J ends, which lost 5 bases and 3 bases, there was a span of 14 bases. The CDR3 extends over 15 amino acids.

V usage is TRBV5-4 and J usage is TRBJ2-1; D possibly corresponds to TRBD2 (6 bases). Germline CDR1 reads SGHNT; CDR2 reads YYREEE (reference sequence). Trimming pared 5 bases from V and 1 base from J, leaving 10 bases between. The CDR3 is made up of 14 amino acids. The CDR3 loop is CASSRGLSYNEQFF. CDR3 coding DNA: TGTGCCAGCAGTAGGGGACTGTCCTACAATGAGCAGTTCTTC.

The chain couples TRBV29-1 to TRBJ1-4; tentatively, D is TRBD1 (6 bases). Trimming took 8 bases from V and 6 from J, leaving 19 bases between them. The CDR3 has 14 amino acids. Germline loops: CDR1 SQVTM, CDR2 ANQGSEA. The DNA for the CDR3 is TGCAGCCCCCCGGGGGGGGGCTTAGATGAAAAACTGTTTTTT. Amino acids: CSPPGGGLDEKLFF.

The chain carries TRBV4-1 and TRBJ2-5, with D possibly being TRBD1 (6 bases). The V end was cut by 4 bases, the J end by 5 bases, with 8 bases between. The germline CDR1 and CDR2 sequences are MGHRA and YSYEKL. The CDR3 extends over 12 amino acids. CDR3 in amino acids: CASSLRGETQYF. The CDR3, as DNA: TGCGCCAGCAGCCTAAGGGGGGAGACCCAGTACTTC.

The chain uses TRBV4-1 and TRBJ2-4, with 7 bases lining up with TRBD1. V dropped 0 bases and J dropped 1; count of bases not matched to a gene: 6. Germline V gene sequence: CDR1 MGHRA, CDR2 YSYEKL. The CDR3 runs to 17 residues. The CDR3 region is CASSQDPGTVAKNIQYF. The CDR3 DNA sequence: TGCGCCAGCAGCCAAGATCCTGGGACAGTCGCCAAAAACATTCAGTACTTC.

DNA for the CDR3: TGTGCCAGCTCACAGATGGACATCTACGAGCAGTACTTC. It specifies CASSQMDIYEQYF. The V call is TRBV18, the J call TRBJ2-7, with a tentative D call TRBD1 (5 bases). V was trimmed by 4 bases and J by 3 bases, leaving 10 bases between them. CDR3 length: 13 residues. Germline CDR1 KGHSH, CDR2 LQKENI.

The rearrangement joins TRBV28 to TRBJ1-1; 8 bases are shared with TRBD1. Germline values: CDR1 MDHEN, CDR2 SYDVKM. The CDR3 loop spans 13 amino acids. V lost 5 bases, J lost 4 bases, and 3 bases stayed unmatched. The CDR3 sequence is CASSQGAVTEAFF. The CDR3 coding sequence is TGTGCCAGCAGTCAGGGGGCGGTCACTGAAGCTTTCTTT.

The V gene is TRBV28, the J gene TRBJ1-5; 8 bases are a match to TRBD1. After removal of 4 bases from V and 5 bases from J, the junction contained 10 bases not matched to a gene. Germline V gene lookup returns CDR1 MDHEN and CDR2 SYDVKM. The CDR3 extends over 16 amino acids. CDR3 region: CASSSPGTGIDQPQHF. The CDR3 nucleotides read TGTGCCAGCAGTTCCCCCGGGACAGGAATTGATCAGCCCCAGCATTTT. Complete variable domain (other parts from reference TRBV28 and TRBJ1-5): DVKVTQSSRYLVKRTGEKVFLECVQDMDHENMFWYRQDPGLGLRLIYFSYDVKMKEKGDIPEGYSVSREKKERFSLILESASTNQTSMYLCASSSPGTGIDQPQHFGDGTRLSIL.

This sequence joins TRBV5-1 and TRBJ2-4, with D perhaps being TRBD1 or TRBD2 (5 bases each). The CDR3 extends over 15 amino acids. The germline CDR1 and CDR2 sequences are SGHRS and YFSETQ. Between the trimmed V and J ends, which lost 0 bases and 6 bases, there was a span of 13 bases. For the CDR3, the DNA is TGCGCCAGCAGCTTGGCCGGGCAGAGGGGAAACATTCAGTACTTC. It translates to CASSLAGQRGNIQYF.

The V and J genes are TRBV7-2 and TRBJ2-7, with a possible D match to TRBD2 (6 bases). Per the germline V gene, CDR1 is SGHTA and CDR2 is FQGNSA. Trimming removed 7 bases from V and 3 bases from J, with 16 bases in between. The CDR3 spans 14 residues. Here the CDR3 DNA reads TGTGCCAGCAAAATCGACGCGGGGAGCTACGAGCAGTACTTC. Protein sequence: CASKIDAGSYEQYF.

The sample holds a few counts of this clone. This chain connects TRBV19 to TRBJ2-2; 10 bases are a match to TRBD1. CDR3 length equals 18 residues. Per germline, CDR1 LNHDA and CDR2 SQIVND (reference sequence). The V gene end was trimmed by 5 bases and the J gene end by 1 base; junction bases not matched to a gene: 10. The DNA of the CDR3 is TGTGCCAGTAGTCGGGACAGGGGATTCGTGGTGAACACCGGGGAGCTGTTTTTT. Translating it yields CASSRDRGFVVNTGELFF.

This chain connects TRBV7-8 to TRBJ1-3; no clear D. V was shortened by 7 bases and J by 2 bases, with 18 bases between the two germline ends. The CDR3 runs 16 residues. Germline CDR1 SGHVS, CDR2 FQNEAQ. CDR3 amino acids: CASTSRLGGPGNTIYF. The CDR3 DNA follows: TGTGCCAGCACCTCACGGCTCGGAGGGCCTGGAAACACCATATATTTT.

V gene TRBV2 combines with J gene TRBJ2-2; TRBD1 might be the D (6 bases). V lost 8 bases and J lost 2, with 12 bases in between. CDR1 and CDR2 (germline): SNHLY, FYNNEI. The CDR3 loop spans 14 amino acids. The CDR3: CASLPGQNTGELFF. The DNA for the CDR3 is TGTGCCAGCCTGCCGGGACAAAACACCGGGGAGCTGTTTTTT.

This chain's CDR3 is CASAGGLAGNNEQFF. The CDR3 coding sequence is TGTGCCTCCGCCGGGGGCCTAGCGGGAAACAATGAGCAGTTCTTC. The chain is built from TRBV11-3 and TRBJ2-1, with 9 bases lining up with TRBD2. The V gene end was trimmed by 11 bases and the J gene end by 5 bases; junction bases not matched to a gene: 13. In germline, CDR1 is SGHNT, CDR2 YENEEA. The CDR3 totals 15 residues.

The chain recombines TRBV13 with TRBJ2-1; 8 bases agree with TRBD1. V was pared by 0 bases and J by 7 bases, with 8 bases of the junction left unmatched. The CDR3 covers 16 residues. The germline V gene encodes CDR1 PRHDT and CDR2 FYEKMQ (reference sequence). The CDR3 is CASSLGKRTGLNEQFF. The CDR3, as DNA: TGTGCCAGCAGCTTAGGCAAGAGGACAGGGTTAAATGAGCAGTTCTTC.

This clone has more than one count but fewer than ten. This chain connects TRBV10-3 to TRBJ1-4, with unresolved D. The V gene lost 6 bases and the J gene lost 8 bases, with 7 bases spanning the gap. The CDR3 is 11 amino acids. CDR1 and CDR2 (germline): ENHRY, SYGVKD. Here the CDR3 reads CAISTNEKLFF. The CDR3 DNA reads as TGTGCCATCAGCACAAACGAAAAACTGTTTTTT.

The V and J genes are TRBV7-2 and TRBJ2-7; 9 bases line up with TRBD1. The CDR3 length is 14 residues. CDR1 is SGHTA, CDR2 FQGNSA, per germline. The ends lost 5 bases at V and 6 bases at J; junction bases unmatched: 8. CDR3 residues: CASSPWDREGEQYF. CDR3 DNA: TGTGCCAGCAGCCCATGGGACAGGGAGGGCGAGCAGTACTTC.

This clone was recorded only once. This chain joins TRBV4-1 and TRBJ1-4; 7 bases agree with TRBD1. This CDR3 has 13 amino acids. V dropped 7 bases and J dropped 8; count of bases not matched to a gene: 7. The germline CDR1 and CDR2 sequences are MGHRA and YSYEKL. The CDR3 DNA reads TGCGCCAGCAACAGGGGCCCGGGAGAAAAACTGTTTTTT. Amino acids: CASNRGPGEKLFF.

CDR3 in amino acids: CASSEGGANSPLHF. The CDR3 region has the DNA TGTGCCAGCAGTGAAGGAGGGGCTAATTCACCCCTCCACTTT. The chain recombines TRBV6-4 with TRBJ1-6; D might be TRBD1 (5 bases). Germline lookup yields CDR1 MRHNA and CDR2 SNTAGT. The CDR3 loop spans 14 amino acids. The germline V and J ends were trimmed by 3 bases and 6 bases, with 9 bases remaining between them.

This clone appeared once. The chain has TRBV27 and TRBJ2-1; 8 bases map to TRBD2. Per germline, CDR1 MNHEY and CDR2 SMNVEV (reference sequence). The CDR3 runs 16 residues. The J segment lost 1 base and the V segment lost 3 bases, leaving 5 bases of the junction unmatched. Here the CDR3 DNA reads TGTGCCAGCAGTTTGGATAGCGGGATATCCTACAATGAGCAGTTCTTC. Its translation: CASSLDSGISYNEQFF.

The CDR3 loop is CASSILTGTTNEQFF. The CDR3 region has the DNA TGTGCCAGCAGCATCCTGACTGGAACCACCAATGAGCAGTTCTTC. The V gene is TRBV11-2, the J gene TRBJ2-1, with unresolved D. The CDR3 runs 15 residues. Trimming removed 5 bases at V and 6 bases at J, with 17 bases between. The V gene's germline CDR1 is SGHAT and CDR2 FQNNGV.

The genes are TRBV7-9 and TRBJ2-1, with 14 nucleotides matching TRBD2. This CDR3 comprises 17 residues. Germline V CDR1 and CDR2: SEHNR, FQNEAQ (reference sequence). The V segment lost 4 bases and the J segment 6 bases; nucleotides outside the gene matches: 8. This chain's CDR3 is CASSYEGLAGAGNEQFF. As DNA, the CDR3 is TGTGCCAGCAGCTACGAGGGACTAGCGGGAGCGGGCAATGAGCAGTTCTTC.

This chain uses TRBV2 with TRBJ1-1; unclear D gene. Trimming left V 3 bases short and J 1 base short, with 9 bases between. Germline V gene data show CDR1 as SNHLY and CDR2 as FYNNEI. The CDR3 has 14 residues. The CDR3 here is CASSDLGPNTEAFF. The CDR3 nucleotides read TGTGCCAGCAGTGATTTAGGGCCGAACACTGAAGCTTTCTTT.

The chain combines TRBV2 with TRBJ1-1; a weak D match, TRBD1 (5 bases). The V gene's germline CDR1 is SNHLY and CDR2 FYNNEI. The CDR3 has 14 amino acids. V dropped 7 bases and J dropped 1 base, with 13 bases sitting between them. The chain's CDR3 is CASIGDSGNTEAFF. CDR3 coding DNA: TGTGCCAGCATTGGAGACAGTGGGAACACTGAAGCTTTCTTT.

This rearrangement joins TRBV4-1 to TRBJ2-1; 11 bases agree with TRBD2. Trimming at V came to 1 base and at J to 4 bases, leaving 6 bases not matched to a gene. This CDR3 is 17 amino acids long. In germline, CDR1 is MGHRA, CDR2 YSYEKL. CDR3 sequence: CASSQGSGRARYNEQFF. The CDR3 region has the DNA TGCGCCAGCAGCCAAGGTAGCGGGAGGGCCCGATACAATGAGCAGTTCTTC.